These 31 T cell receptor beta chains came from one sample sequenced in a study of CD8+CD57+ T cells in acquired aplastic anemia. Individuals selected for sequencing had exhibited CD8+CD57+ cell expansion on flow cytometry. TCR beta VDJ combinations and CDR3 sequences were profiled from genomic DNA. In TCRdb, the reads were re-called with MiXCR into one record per CDR3 protein. The table lists under 200,000 distinct CDR3 sequences, around 47% of them singletons. Sample: sorted CD4+, CD8+, or CD8+CD57+ T cells (not recorded which) from PBMCs. The receptors here all came from a human donor with aplastic anemia.

There are many counts of this clonotype. V is TRBV6-1 and J is TRBJ2-1; 7 bases align to TRBD2. The CDR3 totals 14 residues. V shed 6 bases, J shed 8 bases, and the junction held 10 bases outside the gene matches. Germline CDR1 MNHNS, CDR2 SASEGT. The CDR3 DNA is TGTGCCAGCAGCGAACTAGCGTCTGGAGATGAGCAGTTCTTC. This sequence encodes CASSELASGDEQFF.

This clonotype turned up a few times. The chain uses TRBV2 and TRBJ2-5, with D perhaps matching TRBD2 (6 bases). Germline CDR1 is SNHLY and CDR2 is FYNNEI. The CDR3 is made up of 13 amino acids. V dropped 5 bases and J dropped 5 bases, with 12 bases sitting between them. Written as DNA, the CDR3 is TGTGCCAGCAGTTTTACAGGAGGGGAGACCCAGTACTTC. Its protein product is CASSFTGGETQYF. The full variable domain, in which reference TRBV2 and TRBJ2-5 provide the parts outside the CDR3, is EPEVTQTPSHQVTQMGQEVILRCVPISNHLYFYWYRQILGQKVEFLVSFYNNEISEKSEIFDDQFSVERPDGSNFTLKIRSTKLEDSAMYFCASSFTGGETQYFGPGTRLLVL.

This clonotype turned up a few times. The V gene is TRBV27, the J gene TRBJ2-1; 12 nucleotides agree with TRBD2. After removal of 1 base from V and 5 bases from J, the junction contained 9 bases not matched to a gene. CDR3 length: 18 amino acids. CDR1 MNHEY and CDR2 SMNVEV come from the germline V gene (reference sequence). Here the CDR3 reads CASSLLASGRAEHNEQFF. As DNA, the CDR3 is TGTGCCAGCAGTTTATTGGCTAGCGGGAGGGCCGAACACAATGAGCAGTTCTTC.

In this sample, this clonotype turned up a few times. This chain links TRBV9 with TRBJ1-1, with D uncertain. Deletions cut 7 bases from V and 3 bases from J, with 25 bases between. This CDR3 is 17 amino acids long. Germline values: CDR1 SGDLS, CDR2 YYNGEE. As DNA, the CDR3 is TGTGCCAGCTCACCTTCCCAAACAGCCGTCGCAGACACTGAAGCTTTCTTT. Residues: CASSPSQTAVADTEAFF.

The chain carries TRBV10-3 and TRBJ1-5; D is ambiguous. The germline CDR1 and CDR2 sequences are ENHRY and SYGVKD. V gave up 7 bases and J gave up 5 bases, with 3 bases separating them. The CDR3 is 10 amino acids. Here the CDR3 reads CAIKDQPQHF. CDR3 DNA sequence: TGTGCCATCAAGGATCAGCCCCAGCATTTT.

The genes are TRBV6-1 and TRBJ2-3; D gene uncertain. Trimming took 4 bases from V and 0 from J, leaving 17 bases between them. This CDR3 comprises 17 residues. Germline V CDR1 and CDR2: MNHNS, SASEGT. This CDR3 is CASSGRPFVTSTDTQYF. CDR3 coding DNA: TGTGCCAGCAGTGGCCGACCTTTTGTGACTAGCACAGATACGCAGTATTTT.

This clonotype was recorded at least ten times. This sequence joins TRBV6-4 and TRBJ1-1; no clear D gene. The CDR3 covers 13 residues. The germline V gene encodes CDR1 MRHNA and CDR2 SNTAGT. With 3 bases removed from V and 3 bases from J, the gap between germline ends came to 8 bases. In DNA form, the CDR3 reads TGTGCCAGCAGTGAAGGGAGGGACACTGAAGCTTTCTTT. Translation gives CASSEGRDTEAFF.

This clonotype occurred a few times. The J gene is TRBJ1-4, the V gene TRBV5-1; TRBD1 matches at 8 bases. The trim removed 1 base at V and 4 bases at J, leaving 6 bases unmatched. Germline loops: CDR1 SGHRS, CDR2 YFSETQ. The CDR3 loop spans 16 amino acids. The CDR3 nucleotides read TGCGCCAGCAGCTTGTGGGGACAGGAGATTAATGAAAAACTGTTTTTT. Protein: CASSLWGQEINEKLFF.

This clonotype was observed many times. J is TRBJ1-1 and V is TRBV2, with D possibly TRBD1 on 5 matching bases. Trimming left V 6 bases short and J 1 base short, with 9 bases between. The CDR3 sequence is 13 residues long. CDR1 and CDR2 (germline): SNHLY, FYNNEI. CDR3 nucleotide sequence: TGTGCCAGCAGAAATCAGGGGAACACTGAAGCTTTCTTT. As protein: CASRNQGNTEAFF.

On this clonotype: An end of the junction does not agree with germline; a read error may underlie this. The chain has TRBV5-1 and TRBJ1-1; D is uncertain. CDR1 SGHRS and CDR2 YFSETQ come from the germline V gene. The CDR3 covers 13 residues. The CDR3 protein is CAISSPGVGEAFF. The CDR3 DNA reads TGCGCCATCAGCTCCCCCGGGGTGGGTGAAGCTTTCTTT.

The chain links TRBV7-9 to TRBJ2-5; TRBD2 agrees at 9 bases. CDR3 length: 15 residues. Germline V gene lookup returns CDR1 SEHNR and CDR2 FQNEAQ (reference sequence). V shed 4 bases, J shed 3 bases, and the junction held 6 bases outside the gene matches. CDR3 sequence reads: CASSSTGTSKETQYF. The CDR3 DNA follows: TGTGCCAGCAGCTCCACCGGGACTAGCAAAGAGACCCAGTACTTC.

The genes are TRBV20-1 and TRBJ2-5, with D tentatively TRBD2 (5 bases). The germline CDR1 and CDR2 sequences are DFQATT and SNEGSKA (reference sequence). V lost 6 bases to trimming and J lost 5 bases, with 16 bases between them. The CDR3 has 13 amino acids. As DNA, the CDR3 is TGCAGTGCGCGCCCGGAGGAATGGGAGACCCAGTACTTC. Translation: CSARPEEWETQYF.

The chain is built from TRBV9 and TRBJ1-2, with a weak D call TRBD1 (5 bases). There are 12 residues in the CDR3. Germline CDR1 SGDLS, CDR2 YYNGEE. The V end was cut by 6 bases, the J end by 6 bases, with 12 bases between. The CDR3 protein is CASKGRANGYTF. Here the CDR3 DNA reads TGTGCCAGCAAGGGCAGGGCTAATGGCTACACCTTC.

This clonotype was observed at least ten times. The chain is built from TRBV12-3 or TRBV12-4 and TRBJ1-1; D gene unclear. Trimming left V 3 bases short and J 1 base short, with 9 bases between. This CDR3 is built from 14 residues. In nucleotides, the CDR3 is TGTGCCAGCAGTTTCAGCCGGAAGAACACTGAAGCTTTCTTT. Protein sequence: CASSFSRKNTEAFF.

This clonotype showed up many times. This chain links TRBV7-3 with TRBJ2-7; D tentatively reads TRBD1 or TRBD2 (8 bases each). Trimming cost V 5 bases and J 0 bases, with 20 bases left between them. This CDR3 region has 17 residues. From germline, CDR1 is SGHTA and CDR2 FQGTGA. The CDR3 region is CASSPGGGRGHSYEQYF. The CDR3 coding sequence is TGTGCCAGCAGCCCCGGGGGGGGCAGGGGGCACTCCTACGAGCAGTACTTC.

The V gene is TRBV19, the J gene TRBJ1-1; 8 bases are shared with TRBD1. Germline V gene sequence: CDR1 LNHDA, CDR2 SQIVND (reference sequence). The CDR3 loop spans 14 amino acids. V lost 3 bases, J lost 8 bases, and 8 bases stayed unmatched. The CDR3 DNA reads as TGTGCCAGTAGTATCTCCGACAGGGGTCGAGAAGCTTTCTTT. It translates to CASSISDRGREAFF. Looking up the rest from reference TRBV19 and TRBJ1-1 gives the full variable domain: DGGITQSPKYLFRKEGQNVTLSCEQNLNHDAMYWYRQDPGQGLRLIYYSQIVNDFQKGDIAEGYSVSREKKESFPLTVTSAQKNPTAFYLCASSISDRGREAFFGQGTRLTVV.

This rearrangement joins TRBV4-1 to TRBJ2-5, with D perhaps TRBD2 (5 bases). CDR1 is MGHRA, CDR2 YSYEKL, per germline. CDR3 length: 14 residues. Trimming pared 6 bases from V and 11 bases from J, leaving 22 bases between. The CDR3: CASSILVRYNEQYF. CDR3 nucleotide sequence: TGCGCCAGCAGTATACTAGTACGCTACAATGAGCAGTACTTC.

This clonotype was observed a handful of times. The chain carries TRBV2 and TRBJ1-1, with TRBD1 identical over 7 bases. The V gene end was trimmed by 6 bases and the J gene end by 1 base; junction bases not matched to a gene: 5. Germline V gives CDR1 SNHLY, CDR2 FYNNEI. The CDR3 sequence is 14 residues long. The CDR3 sequence: CASSLTGKNTEAFF. CDR3 in DNA: TGTGCCAGCAGCCTGACAGGGAAGAACACTGAAGCTTTCTTT.

The rearrangement uses TRBV21-1 and TRBJ2-1; TRBD1 is taken as the D call from the table, unchecked against the DNA. TRBV21-1 is termed a pseudogene. The CDR3 contains 15 residues. CDR3 nucleotides: TGTGCCAGCAGCAGGGGCAGTCCGCTTTGCAATGAGCAGTTCTTC. It specifies CASSRGSPLCNEQFF.

This clonotype has a count of ten or more. The V call is TRBV24-1, the J call TRBJ2-5; possible D gene TRBD1, 6 bases. The CDR3 runs to 15 residues. The germline V gene has CDR1 KGHDR and CDR2 SFDVKD. V lost 3 bases, J lost 2 bases, and 12 bases lay in between. The CDR3, as DNA: TGTGCCACCAGTGATCGACAGGAGTTTCAAGAGACCCAGTACTTC. Amino acid sequence: CATSDRQEFQETQYF.

The table lists this clonotype with many counts. The V gene is TRBV7-8, the J gene TRBJ1-4; D is unresolved. Deletions cut 2 bases from V and 0 bases from J, with 10 bases between. The CDR3 totals 16 residues. Germline loops: CDR1 SGHVS, CDR2 FQNEAQ. CDR3 DNA sequence: TGTGCCAGCAGCTTATTGAGACACGCAACTAATGAAAAACTGTTTTTT. It yields the protein CASSLLRHATNEKLFF. The full variable domain, its missing parts supplied by reference TRBV7-8 and TRBJ1-4, is GAGVSQSPRYKVAKRGQDVALRCDPISGHVSLFWYQQALGQGPEFLTYFQNEAQLDKSGLPSDRFFAERPEGSVSTLKIQRTQQEDSAVYLCASSLLRHATNEKLFFGSGTQLSVL.

The chain uses TRBV19 and TRBJ1-2, with D possibly TRBD1 on 6 matching bases. The CDR3 sequence is 13 residues long. The V end lost 10 bases, the J end lost 5 bases, and 17 bases lay between the germline ends. CDR1 is LNHDA and CDR2 is SQIVND in the germline V gene (reference sequence). The CDR3: CAILRGGLYGYTF. CDR3 coding DNA: TGTGCCATCCTGAGGGGGGGCCTATATGGCTACACCTTC.

This clonotype turned up a few times. J is TRBJ1-2 and V is TRBV10-3, with 7 bases matching TRBD1. Germline V CDR1 and CDR2: ENHRY, SYGVKD. The V segment lost 5 bases and the J segment 5 bases; nucleotides outside the gene matches: 2. The CDR3 sequence is 12 residues long. The CDR3 DNA reads as TGTGCCATCAGTCAACAGGGGTATGGCTACACCTTC. This translates into CAISQQGYGYTF.

This clonotype was picked up many times. The chain is built from TRBV2 and TRBJ2-7; 9 positions match TRBD1. The CDR3 runs 13 residues. V shed 7 bases, J shed 3 bases, and the junction held 4 bases outside the gene matches. The germline CDR1 and CDR2 sequences are SNHLY and FYNNEI. The CDR3 reads CASTTGQGYEQYF. The CDR3 nucleotides read TGTGCCAGCACTACGGGACAGGGCTACGAGCAGTACTTC.

This clonotype was picked up many times. The chain's CDR3 is CASSSDMNTGELFF. CDR3 nucleotides: TGTGCCAGCAGCTCAGATATGAACACCGGGGAGCTGTTTTTT. This chain uses TRBV7-2 with TRBJ2-2, with unresolved D. The CDR3 sequence is 14 residues long. Germline CDR1 and CDR2: SGHTA and FQGNSA. The V gene lost 4 bases and the J gene lost 1 base, with 7 bases spanning the gap.

The chain couples TRBV5-1 to TRBJ1-2; D unclear. The V end lost 7 bases, the J end lost 8 bases, and 27 bases lay between the germline ends. From germline, CDR1 is SGHRS and CDR2 YFSETQ. This CDR3 contains 16 residues. The CDR3 loop reads CASSLDARAGEGGYTF. In DNA form, the CDR3 reads TGCGCCAGCTCCTTGGATGCCCGGGCCGGGGAGGGCGGCTACACCTTC.

The V gene is TRBV24-1, the J gene TRBJ2-2; maybe TRBD2 (6 bases). Between the trimmed V and J ends, which lost 4 bases and 5 bases, there was a span of 10 bases. The CDR3 totals 14 residues. CDR1 and CDR2 from the germline V gene are KGHDR and SFDVKD. CDR3 residues: CATSERDFTGELFF. The CDR3 DNA follows: TGTGCCACCAGTGAGAGGGACTTTACCGGGGAGCTGTTTTTT.

The CDR3 protein is CATSRDRGGGETQYF. The CDR3 DNA follows: TGTGCCACCAGCAGAGATCGGGGGGGCGGAGAGACCCAGTACTTC. The gene calls are TRBV15 and TRBJ2-5; 8 nucleotides align to TRBD2. The ends lost 0 bases at V and 4 bases at J; junction bases unmatched: 4. CDR3 length equals 15 residues. CDR1 LNHNV and CDR2 YYDKDF come from the germline V gene (reference sequence).

The genes are TRBV10-2 and TRBJ2-2; 12 bases fit TRBD1. This CDR3 has 16 amino acids. Germline V gene sequence: CDR1 WSHSY, CDR2 SAAADI. The junction had 8 bases not matched to a gene; V was cut back by 8 bases and J by 4 bases. The CDR3 nucleotides are TGCGCCAGCGCCAGGGACAGGGGGCTGGCCACCGGGGAGCTGTTTTTT. Translation: CASARDRGLATGELFF.

This sequence joins TRBV25-1 and TRBJ2-1, with TRBD2 matching 8 bases. After removal of 3 bases from V and 2 bases from J, the junction contained 3 bases not matched to a gene. Germline V gene lookup returns CDR1 MGHDK and CDR2 SYGVNS. The CDR3 spans 15 residues. CDR3 sequence (DNA): TGTGCCAGCAGTGATGCGGGAGGCACCTACAATGAGCAGTTCTTC. It is translated as CASSDAGGTYNEQFF.

The chain carries TRBV3-1 and TRBJ1-1; weak D call: TRBD1 (6 bases). Trimming shortened V by 5 bases and J by 4 bases, and 11 bases separated the two germline ends. Germline assignment: CDR1 LGHDT and CDR2 YNNKEL (reference sequence). CDR3 length: 13 residues. The CDR3 spells CASSLNRATEAFF. For the CDR3, the DNA is TGTGCCAGCAGCTTAAACAGGGCCACTGAAGCTTTCTTT. Drawing the rest from reference TRBV3-1 and TRBJ1-1, the complete variable domain is DTAVSQTPKYLVTQMGNDKSIKCEQNLGHDTMYWYKQDSKKFLKIMFSYNNKELIINETVPNRFSPKSPDKAHLNLHINSLELGDSAVYFCASSLNRATEAFFGQGTRLTVV.